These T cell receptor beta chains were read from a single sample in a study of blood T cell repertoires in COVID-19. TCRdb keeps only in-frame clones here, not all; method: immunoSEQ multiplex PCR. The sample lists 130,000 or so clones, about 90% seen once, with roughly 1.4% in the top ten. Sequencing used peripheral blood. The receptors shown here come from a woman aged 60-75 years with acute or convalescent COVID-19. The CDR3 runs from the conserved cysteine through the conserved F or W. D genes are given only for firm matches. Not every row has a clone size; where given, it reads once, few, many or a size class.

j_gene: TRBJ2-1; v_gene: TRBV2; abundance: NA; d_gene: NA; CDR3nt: TGTGCCAGCATTTTACAGGGTTACAATGAGCAGTTCTTC; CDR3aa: CASILQGYNEQFF
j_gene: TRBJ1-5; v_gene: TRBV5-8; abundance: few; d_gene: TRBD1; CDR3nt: TGTGCCAGCAGCTTGGTATTCGGCGGGGACAGGGTCGGGAGCAATCAGCCCCAGCATTTT; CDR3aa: CASSLVFGGDRVGSNQPQHF
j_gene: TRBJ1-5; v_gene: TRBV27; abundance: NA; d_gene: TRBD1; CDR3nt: TGTGCCAGCAGTAAGGCGACAGGGATAAGGTTTTGGCCCCAGCATTTT; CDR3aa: CASSKATGIRFWPQHF
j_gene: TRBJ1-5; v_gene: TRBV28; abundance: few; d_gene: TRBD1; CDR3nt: TGTGCCAGCAGTTGGTTAGGACAGGGGAATCAGCCCCAGCATTTT; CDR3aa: CASSWLGQGNQPQHF
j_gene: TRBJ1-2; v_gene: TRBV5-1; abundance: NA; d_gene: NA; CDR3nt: TGCGCCAGCAGCTTGGGTGACAGGCTCCCTGGCCATGGCTACACCTTC; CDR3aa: CASSLGDRLPGHGYTF
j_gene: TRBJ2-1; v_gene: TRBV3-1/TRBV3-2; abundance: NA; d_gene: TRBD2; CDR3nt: TGTGCCAGCAGCCAAGATGTAGCGGGGGGGCCCGGTGAGCAGTTCTTC; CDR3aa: CASSQDVAGGPGEQFF
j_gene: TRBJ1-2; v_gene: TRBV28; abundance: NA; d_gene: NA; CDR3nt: TGTGCCAGCAGTTTGTCTAGACCCTATGGCTACACCTTC; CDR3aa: CASSLSRPYGYTF
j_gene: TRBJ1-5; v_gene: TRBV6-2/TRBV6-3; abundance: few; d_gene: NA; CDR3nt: TGTGCCAGCAGTTACTCGACCTACCTGACGGGGGGCAATCAGCCCCAGCATTTT; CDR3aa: CASSYSTYLTGGNQPQHF
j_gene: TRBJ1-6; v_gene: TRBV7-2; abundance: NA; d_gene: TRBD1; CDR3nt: TGTGCCAGCAGCTTGACAGGGGGCACGAATAATTCACCCCTCCACTTT; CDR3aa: CASSLTGGTNNSPLHF
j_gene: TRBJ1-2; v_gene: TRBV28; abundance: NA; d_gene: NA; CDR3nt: TGTGCCACCAAGCGGGGTTTGAGTGGCTACACCTTC; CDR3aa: CATKRGLSGYTF
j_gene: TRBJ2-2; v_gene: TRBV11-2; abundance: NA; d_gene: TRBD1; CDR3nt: TGTGCCAGCAGCTTAGGGACAGGTTTTCGCGGGGAGCTGTTTTTT; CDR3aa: CASSLGTGFRGELFF
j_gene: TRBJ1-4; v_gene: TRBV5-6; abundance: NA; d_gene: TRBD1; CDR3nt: TGTGCCAGCAGCCTGACAGGGGGAGCAACTAATGAAAAACTGTTTTTT; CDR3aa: CASSLTGGATNEKLFF
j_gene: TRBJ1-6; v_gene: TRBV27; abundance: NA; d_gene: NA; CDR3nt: TGTGCCAGCAGATCCCCGAGGAGTTCACCCCTCCACTTT; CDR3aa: CASRSPRSSPLHF
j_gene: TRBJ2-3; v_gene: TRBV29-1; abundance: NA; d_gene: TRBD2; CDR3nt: TGCAGCGTGTCTAGCGGGGGGGGCACAGATACGCAGTATTTT; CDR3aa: CSVSSGGGTDTQYF
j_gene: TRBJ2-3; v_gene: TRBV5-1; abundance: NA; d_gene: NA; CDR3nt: TGCGCCAGCAGATCAGACACAGATACGCAGTATTTT; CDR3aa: CASRSDTDTQYF
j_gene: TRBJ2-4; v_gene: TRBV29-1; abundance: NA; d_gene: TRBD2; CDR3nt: TGCAGCGTTGGCTCCGGGGGGAGTGACATTCAGTACTTC; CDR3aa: CSVGSGGSDIQYF
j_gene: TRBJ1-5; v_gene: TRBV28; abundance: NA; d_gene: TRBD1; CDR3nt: TGTGCCAGCAACAGGGGCCACCAGCCCCAGCATTTT; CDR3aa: CASNRGHQPQHF
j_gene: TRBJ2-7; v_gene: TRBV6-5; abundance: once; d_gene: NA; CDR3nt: TGTGCCGGCAGTTACCCGAACAGACAGGGAGGCTACGAGCAGTACTTC; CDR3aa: CAGSYPNRQGGYEQYF
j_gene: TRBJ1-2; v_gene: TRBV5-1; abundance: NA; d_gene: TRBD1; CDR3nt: TGCGCCAGCAGCTCCGACCGACAGGGGGGATTCTATGGCTACACCTTC; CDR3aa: CASSSDRQGGFYGYTF
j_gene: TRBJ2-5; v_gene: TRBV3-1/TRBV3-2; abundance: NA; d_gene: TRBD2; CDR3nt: TGTGCCAGCAGCCCGGTGGCGGGGGGCCGGGAAAACGAAAAAGAGACCCAGTACTTC; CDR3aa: CASSPVAGGRENEKETQYF
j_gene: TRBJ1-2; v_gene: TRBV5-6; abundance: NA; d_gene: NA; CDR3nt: TGTGCCAGCAGCTTGCCGAGACAGGCACTACTCTATGGCTACACCTTC; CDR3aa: CASSLPRQALLYGYTF
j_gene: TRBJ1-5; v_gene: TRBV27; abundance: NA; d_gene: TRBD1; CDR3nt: TGTGCCAGCAGACTAAGGGGGGACAGTAGCAATCAGCCCCAGCATTTT; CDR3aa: CASRLRGDSSNQPQHF
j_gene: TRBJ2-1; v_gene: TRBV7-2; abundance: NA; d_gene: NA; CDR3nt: TGTGCCAGCAGCTTAGTAGCGGACACCTACAATGAGCAGTTCTTC; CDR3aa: CASSLVADTYNEQFF
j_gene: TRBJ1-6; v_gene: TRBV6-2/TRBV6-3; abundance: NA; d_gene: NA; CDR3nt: TGTGCCAGCAGTGCCTCAGGCGAAAGTGTTTCACCCCTCCACTTT; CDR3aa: CASSASGESVSPLHF
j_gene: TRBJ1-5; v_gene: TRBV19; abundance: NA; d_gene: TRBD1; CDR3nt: TGTGCCACTTCCTCCCGGGGACAGGGGACGATTAGCAATCAGCCCCAGCATTTT; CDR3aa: CATSSRGQGTISNQPQHF
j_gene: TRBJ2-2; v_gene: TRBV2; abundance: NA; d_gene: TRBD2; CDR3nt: TGTGCCAGCGGCGGACTAGCGGCCACCGGGGAGCTGTTTTTT; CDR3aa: CASGGLAATGELFF
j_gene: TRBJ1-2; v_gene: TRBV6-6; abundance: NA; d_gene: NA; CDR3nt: TGTGCCAGCAGTTCGGGCCTGGGCAGGGGCGGTTATGGCTACACCTTC; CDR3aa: CASSSGLGRGGYGYTF
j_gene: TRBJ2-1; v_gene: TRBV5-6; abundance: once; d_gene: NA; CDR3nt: TGTGCCAGCAGCTTGTTGGGCAGGGGAGAAAATGAGCAGTTCTTC; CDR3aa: CASSLLGRGENEQFF
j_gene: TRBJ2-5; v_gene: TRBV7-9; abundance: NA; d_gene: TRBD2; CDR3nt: TGTGCCAGCAGGCCGGGACTAGCGGGGGAGACCCAGTACTTC; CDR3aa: CASRPGLAGETQYF
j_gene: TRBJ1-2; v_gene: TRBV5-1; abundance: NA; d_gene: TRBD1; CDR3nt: TGCGCCAGCAGCTTGGACAGGGGGAACTATGGCTACACCTTC; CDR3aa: CASSLDRGNYGYTF